The clone carrying this T cell receptor beta chain is medium-sized in the sample. This specimen comes from a study of T cell repertoires in aging, cancer and after chemotherapy. TCR beta rearrangements were amplified from peripheral blood genomic DNA. Rearranged V-D-J TRB sequences were amplified with a mixed TRB-A/B primer pool. TCRdb called the multiplex PCR reads again in MiXCR, with one record for every CDR3 protein. The table has over 8,500 distinct CDR3 sequences, around 22% seen once. Between the trimmed V and J ends, which lost 5 bases and 0 bases, there was a span of 7 bases. This CDR3 region has 13 residues. Looked up from germline, CDR1 is MNHEY and CDR2 is SMNVEV (reference sequence).

Sequencing input: blood. The TCR was taken from a human donor in good health. The chain links TRBV27 to TRBJ1-1; D gene uncertain. CDR3 in amino acids: CASSTLMNTEAFF. The CDR3, as DNA: TGTGCCAGCAGTACACTTATGAACACTGAAGCTTTCTTT.